Described below is a single T cell receptor beta chain sequence and its context. The antigen is unknown. The sample comes from a study of OX40 agonist ivuxolimab in advanced cancers. Study-level background: With ivuxolimab, an agonistic anti-OX40 (CD134) antibody, patients were treated.

The CDR3 is 12 residues long. V shed 1 base and J shed 9 bases, with 10 bases lying between them. CDR1 and CDR2 (germline): MNHNS, SASEGT. This table comes from immunoSEQ multiplex PCR, and its TCRdb copy is limited to in-frame clones, with some not included. The table has 55,000 to 70,000 clones, 80% to 90% seen once. Study-wide results and caveats: More expanded clones were found, on average, in CD8+ than in CD4+ T cells.

The origin of this receptor is an adult with an advanced solid tumor such as melanoma, head and neck, liver or kidney cancer. The chain links TRBV6-1 to TRBJ2-7, with D unresolved. This material consisted of CD4+ or CD8+ T cells sorted from blood, taken in a trial of the OX40 agonist ivuxolimab. The CDR3 coding sequence is TGTGCCAGCAGTGAAGAAAGGGAAAGGCAGTACTTC. Residues: CASSEERERQYF.